These 22 T cell receptor beta chains were sequenced from one sample in a study of T cells in localized non-small cell lung cancer. Sequencing was performed with immunoSEQ multiplex PCR; in TCRdb, only in-frame clones are kept and a portion is missing. The sample includes 35,000 to 50,000 clones, around 79% of them seen just once. The sample consisted of PBMCs, taken before any cancer treatment. These receptors were taken from a woman aged 35 to 70 with stage II squamous cell lung carcinoma.

CDR3 bases: TGTGCCAGCTTCTCCGACACCATGAACACTGAAGCTTTCTTT. It translates to CASFSDTMNTEAFF. The genes are TRBV18 and TRBJ1-1; D not certain. Trimming cost V 7 bases and J 0 bases, with 12 bases left between them. This CDR3 has 14 amino acids. The V gene's germline CDR1 is KGHSH and CDR2 LQKENI.

This chain connects TRBV6-5 to TRBJ1-6, with 7 bases lining up with TRBD1. Germline V CDR1 and CDR2: MNHEY, SVGAGI. This CDR3 is built from 13 residues. Losses at the gene ends were 6 bases for V and 10 bases for J; bases not matched to a gene: 6. This chain's CDR3 is CASSRQGSSPLHF. CDR3 nucleotide sequence: TGTGCCAGCAGCCGACAGGGAAGCTCACCCCTCCACTTT.

The chain couples TRBV19 to TRBJ1-5; the match to TRBD1 covers 8 bases. Germline V lookup: CDR1 LNHDA, CDR2 SQIVND (reference sequence). With V trimmed by 5 bases and J by 4 bases, 7 bases remained unmatched. This CDR3 has 15 amino acids. CDR3 nucleotide sequence: TGTGCCAGTAGTGCGCCGGACAGGGATAATCAGCCCCAGCATTTT. Protein sequence: CASSAPDRDNQPQHF.

Only a few counts were recorded for this clone. The chain combines TRBV7-8 with TRBJ1-4; TRBD1 aligns across 8 bases. Per germline, CDR1 SGHVS and CDR2 FQNEAQ. Germline trimming cut 1 base from V and 8 bases from J; bases unmatched to any gene: 15. This CDR3 is built from 18 residues. The CDR3 nucleotides read TGTGCCAGCAGCTTAGGCCAAAGTTACAGGGGGATGGGGGAAAAACTGTTTTTT. It yields the protein CASSLGQSYRGMGEKLFF.

This chain links TRBV2 with TRBJ2-2; 8 bases match TRBD1. The CDR3 is made up of 13 amino acids. The germline gives CDR1 SNHLY, CDR2 FYNNEI. With 5 bases clipped from V and 8 bases from J, the junction kept 4 bases outside the gene matches. The CDR3 loop is CASSRQGSGELFF. DNA for the CDR3: TGTGCCAGCAGTCGACAGGGGTCGGGGGAGCTGTTTTTT.

V usage is TRBV6-5 and J usage is TRBJ2-1, with 7 positions matching TRBD1. The CDR3 length is 15 residues. The germline gives CDR1 MNHEY, CDR2 SVGAGI. With V trimmed by 2 bases and J by 7 bases, 8 bases remained unmatched. In nucleotides, the CDR3 is TGTGCCAGCAGTTACGGACAGGTCATGTGGAATGAGCAGTTCTTC. It yields the protein CASSYGQVMWNEQFF.

The V and J genes are TRBV2 and TRBJ1-2, with D hard to call. The CDR3 has 12 residues. V was shortened by 4 bases and J by 8 bases, with 11 bases between the two germline ends. Germline assignment: CDR1 SNHLY and CDR2 FYNNEI. CDR3: CASSGGVFGYTF. The CDR3 bases are TGTGCCAGCAGTGGGGGAGTATTCGGCTACACCTTC.

In this sample, this clone turned up a few times. V and J are TRBV28 and TRBJ1-3; TRBD1 might be the D (6 bases). This CDR3 comprises 12 residues. V was trimmed by 7 bases and J by 4 bases, leaving 8 bases between them. Looked up from germline, CDR1 is MDHEN and CDR2 is SYDVKM. The CDR3 region is CASTGAGNTIYF. The CDR3 DNA sequence: TGTGCCAGCACAGGGGCCGGAAACACCATATATTTT.

This clone was detected once. This rearrangement joins TRBV29-1 to TRBJ2-7; D not certain. Germline V lookup: CDR1 SQVTM, CDR2 ANQGSEA. This CDR3 is built from 12 residues. V shed 7 bases and J shed 0 bases, with 10 bases lying between them. This CDR3 reads CSAGRSSYEQYF. CDR3 bases: TGCAGCGCAGGTCGCAGCTCCTACGAGCAGTACTTC.

CDR3 residues: CASSLPGDRPNYGYTF. The CDR3 DNA sequence: TGTGCCAGCAGCTTGCCAGGCGATCGCCCTAACTATGGCTACACCTTC. This chain connects TRBV5-6 to TRBJ1-2; the D is unclear. V was trimmed by 1 base and J by 0 bases, leaving 13 bases between them. Germline V gene lookup returns CDR1 SGHDT and CDR2 YYEEEE. The CDR3 has 16 amino acids.

This clone was counted a few times. The rearrangement links TRBV6-1 to TRBJ2-2; D is tentatively TRBD1 or TRBD2 (5 bases each). CDR1 MNHNS and CDR2 SASEGT come from the germline V gene. This CDR3 has 15 residues. V was pared by 4 bases and J by 0 bases, with 9 bases between. CDR3 DNA: TGTGCCAGCAGTGCAGGGAGTGCGAACACCGGGGAGCTGTTTTTT. Its translation: CASSAGSANTGELFF.

The CDR3, as DNA: TGTGCCAGCAGCCTCTCTAGGGGCGAGCAGTACTTC. This codes for CASSLSRGEQYF. The V call is TRBV28, the J call TRBJ2-7; D is possibly TRBD1 (5 bases). The V end lost 6 bases, the J end lost 6 bases, and 12 bases lay between the germline ends. CDR1 and CDR2 (germline): MDHEN, SYDVKM. The CDR3 loop spans 12 amino acids. Complete variable domain (other parts from reference TRBV28 and TRBJ2-7): DVKVTQSSRYLVKRTGEKVFLECVQDMDHENMFWYRQDPGLGLRLIYFSYDVKMKEKGDIPEGYSVSREKKERFSLILESASTNQTSMYLCASSLSRGEQYFGPGTRLTVT.

Here the CDR3 reads CASSPNRGPNTEAFF. The CDR3 DNA is TGTGCCAGCAGCCCAAACAGGGGGCCCAACACTGAAGCTTTCTTT. The chain employs TRBV7-9 and TRBJ1-1; 9 nucleotides match TRBD1. There are 15 residues in the CDR3. CDR1 SEHNR and CDR2 FQNEAQ come from the germline V gene (reference sequence). J gave up 2 bases and V 5 bases, and 6 bases lay outside the gene matches.

This chain joins TRBV15 and TRBJ2-7, with D possibly being TRBD2 (6 bases). The CDR3 runs 14 residues. Germline V lookup: CDR1 LNHNV, CDR2 YYDKDF (reference sequence). Trimming left V 5 bases short and J 6 bases short, with 17 bases between. In DNA, the CDR3 is TGTGCCACCAGCGCAGGCCTCCAGGGAGGCGAGCAGTACTTC. It encodes CATSAGLQGGEQYF.

The chain couples TRBV4-2 to TRBJ2-3; TRBD2 matches 10 bases. The CDR3 totals 17 residues. V lost 1 base to trimming and J lost 2 bases; unmatched junction nucleotides: 6. The germline V gene encodes CDR1 LGHNA and CDR2 YNFKEQ. CDR3 nucleotides: TGTGCCAGCAGCCAAGCCTTAGCGGGGGGATTCACAGATACGCAGTATTTT. This codes for CASSQALAGGFTDTQYF.

This rearrangement joins TRBV6-5 to TRBJ2-2, with D tentatively TRBD1 (6 bases). CDR1 is MNHEY, CDR2 SVGAGI, per germline. Deletions cut 5 bases from V and 0 bases from J, with 7 bases between. CDR3 length: 14 residues. DNA of the CDR3: TGTGCCAGCAGTGACAGGTCGAACACCGGGGAGCTGTTTTTT. It specifies CASSDRSNTGELFF.

J is TRBJ2-3 and V is TRBV5-1; no reliable D call. Germline CDR1 is SGHRS and CDR2 is YFSETQ. V lost 4 bases and J lost 1, with 7 bases in between. This CDR3 spans 13 amino acids. CDR3 region: CASSLPGTDTQYF. CDR3 in DNA: TGCGCCAGCAGCCTCCCTGGCACAGATACGCAGTATTTT.

V usage is TRBV28 and J usage is TRBJ2-7, with D possibly being TRBD1 or TRBD2 (5 bases each). V lost 9 bases, J lost 7 bases, and 19 bases lay in between. This CDR3 is 13 amino acids long. Germline V lookup: CDR1 MDHEN, CDR2 SYDVKM. The CDR3 nucleotides read TGTGCCAGTATCCGGGGACCGGGTGGGGAGCAGTACTTC. Protein: CASIRGPGGEQYF.

This rearrangement joins TRBV9 to TRBJ2-3, with 16 bases lining up with TRBD2. CDR1 is SGDLS, CDR2 YYNGEE, per germline. The CDR3 loop spans 17 amino acids. The J segment lost 2 bases and the V segment lost 4 bases, leaving 4 bases of the junction unmatched. For the CDR3, the DNA is TGTGCCAGCAGCCAGGGACTAGCGGGAGGGGACACAGATACGCAGTATTTT. Protein: CASSQGLAGGDTDTQYF. The whole variable domain, filled in from reference TRBV9 and TRBJ2-3, reads DSGVTQTPKHLITATGQRVTLRCSPRSGDLSVYWYQQSLDQGLQFLIQYYNGEERAKGNILERFSAQQFPDLHSELNLSSLELGDSALYFCASSQGLAGGDTDTQYFGPGTRLTVL.

The chain couples TRBV7-9 to TRBJ1-1; no clear D gene. The CDR3 runs 14 residues. The germline V and J ends were trimmed by 0 bases and 6 bases, with 11 bases remaining between them. CDR1 and CDR2 from the germline V gene are SEHNR and FQNEAQ (reference sequence). CDR3 residues: CASSLADRAAEAFF. The CDR3 coding sequence is TGTGCCAGCAGCTTAGCCGATCGGGCCGCTGAAGCTTTCTTT. The complete variable domain, with remaining parts taken from reference TRBV7-9 and TRBJ1-1, reads DTGVSQNPRHKITKRGQNVTFRCDPISEHNRLYWYRQTLGQGPEFLTYFQNEAQLEKSRLLSDRFSAERPKGSFSTLEIQRTEQGDSAMYLCASSLADRAAEAFFGQGTRLTVV.

This chain connects TRBV7-9 to TRBJ2-7; 8 positions match TRBD1. The V gene end was trimmed by 5 bases and the J gene end by 3 bases; junction bases not matched to a gene: 12. The CDR3 runs 16 residues. Germline V lookup: CDR1 SEHNR, CDR2 FQNEAQ (reference sequence). CDR3 region: CASSPTPGQVNYEQYF. CDR3 in DNA: TGTGCCAGCAGCCCAACTCCGGGACAGGTGAACTACGAGCAGTACTTC.

V usage is TRBV5-1 and J usage is TRBJ2-3; D is ambiguous. Germline V gene data show CDR1 as SGHRS and CDR2 as YFSETQ. The CDR3 has 12 amino acids. The V and J ends lost 2 bases and 3 bases respectively, with 4 bases between them. The CDR3 bases are TGCGCCAGCAGCTTTAATACAGATACGCAGTATTTT. Encoded protein: CASSFNTDTQYF.